This TCR beta chain emerged from a study of identical twins. The table lists this clonotype with many counts. MiXCR, applied by TCRdb to the 5' RACE reads, yields one record per CDR3 protein. The sample lists a few hundred thousand distinct CDR3 sequences, 6.5% occurring once. After removal of 7 bases from V and 3 bases from J, the junction contained 9 bases not matched to a gene. CDR1 SQVTM and CDR2 ANQGSEA come from the germline V gene. The CDR3 has 14 residues. Only healthy Caucasians were enrolled as donors. The same sample was also used in a study of T cells expressing NK-cell markers. That study adds: An anti-gamma-delta TCR antibody confined sorting to alpha-beta TCR T cells across several of the experiments. Among CD8+ T cells from about six donors, dominant NKG2C+ clonotypes accounted for 1.0-7.0%.

This sequence was found in a woman aged 18 to 35 in good health. Sequenced sample: CD8+ T cells sorted from blood. The chain joins TRBV29-1 to TRBJ2-1; 7 bases line up with TRBD2. CDR3 loop: CSARVRDYYNEQFF. The CDR3 DNA is TGCAGCGCCAGAGTCCGGGACTACTACAATGAGCAGTTCTTC.